The 26 T cell receptor beta chains presented below share a single source sample, sequenced in a study of blood T cell repertoires in COVID-19. Assay used: immunoSEQ multiplex PCR; TCRdb lists only in-frame clones, some missing. The sample consists of fewer than 110,000 clones, more than 70% of them appearing once. Sequenced sample: peripheral blood. These receptors were collected from a woman aged 25 to 39 with acute or convalescent COVID-19.

The chain combines TRBV6-5 with TRBJ2-7, with a tentative D call TRBD1 (6 bases). Germline V gene data show CDR1 as MNHEY and CDR2 as SVGAGI. Trimming left V 3 bases short and J 8 bases short, with 11 bases between. The CDR3 consists of 12 residues. The CDR3 reads CASSYAGGQQYF. In nucleotides, the CDR3 is TGTGCCAGCAGTTATGCTGGGGGCCAGCAGTACTTC.

This chain uses TRBV3-1 (or the pseudogene TRBV3-2) with TRBJ1-6; 7 bases align to TRBD1. V trimming: 7 bases; J trimming: 9 bases; junction bases outside the gene matches: 12. CDR3 length: 15 residues. Germline V gene data show CDR1 as LGHDT and CDR2 as YNNKEL (reference sequence). CDR3 in amino acids: CASNDRRGLGSPLHF. CDR3 nucleotides: TGTGCCAGCAACGACAGGAGGGGGCTGGGTTCACCCCTCCACTTT.

The V and J genes are TRBV30 and TRBJ1-3; possible D gene TRBD1, 6 bases. CDR3 length: 14 residues. V lost 3 bases, J lost 0 bases, and 9 bases lay in between. The V gene's germline CDR1 is GTSNPN and CDR2 SVGIG (reference sequence). CDR3 sequence reads: CAWSGDNSGNTIYF. In DNA, the CDR3 is TGTGCCTGGAGCGGGGACAACTCTGGAAACACCATATATTTT. The full variable domain, its missing parts supplied by reference TRBV30 and TRBJ1-3, is SQTIHQWPATLVQPVGSPLSLECTVEGTSNPNLYWYRQAAGRGLQLLFYSVGIGQISSEVPQNLSASRPQDRQFILSSKKLLLSDSGFYLCAWSGDNSGNTIYFGEGSWLTVV.

This clone occurred a few times. The chain couples TRBV12-3 or TRBV12-4 to TRBJ1-5; 7 bases match TRBD1. Germline trimming cut 4 bases from V and 4 bases from J; bases unmatched to any gene: 1. The CDR3 is made up of 13 amino acids. CDR3 amino acids: CASSSGQNQPQHF. The CDR3 DNA sequence: TGTGCCAGCAGTTCGGGACAGAATCAGCCCCAGCATTTT.

The chain links TRBV14 to TRBJ1-3; perhaps TRBD1 as D (6 bases). The CDR3 spans 15 residues. The V and J ends lost 3 bases and 7 bases respectively, with 16 bases between them. CDR1 and CDR2 (germline): SGHDN, FVKESK. As DNA, the CDR3 is TGTGCCAGCAGCCACCGACAGGTTACCCGGAACACCATATATTTT. It specifies CASSHRQVTRNTIYF.

This clone was seen a few times. The V call is TRBV5-6, the J call TRBJ2-7; 8 nucleotides line up with TRBD1. The CDR3 covers 16 residues. The germline V gene encodes CDR1 SGHDT and CDR2 YYEEEE. The ends lost 4 bases at V and 4 bases at J; junction bases unmatched: 13. The DNA for the CDR3 is TGTGCCAGCAGCCCCTGGACAGGGCGGGTTTTGTACGAGCAGTACTTC. This translates into CASSPWTGRVLYEQYF.

This chain uses TRBV11-3 with TRBJ2-1; 7 positions match TRBD2. Per germline, CDR1 SGHNT and CDR2 YENEEA. V lost 4 bases to trimming and J lost 15 bases; unmatched junction nucleotides: 18. CDR3 length: 15 amino acids. CDR3 nucleotides: TGTGCCAGCAGCTCTTCCCAGGGAGCGGGGCCTCTACGGTTCTTC. Its translation is CASSSSQGAGPLRFF.

The rearrangement links TRBV10-3 to TRBJ1-3; 7 bases are shared with TRBD1. The ends lost 5 bases at V and 3 bases at J; junction bases unmatched: 19. The CDR3 loop spans 19 amino acids. Looked up from germline, CDR1 is ENHRY and CDR2 is SYGVKD. The DNA for the CDR3 is TGTGCCATCAGTTTAGGGACAGCCCAACCTTTGGGCCGTGGAAACACCATATATTTT. Its protein product is CAISLGTAQPLGRGNTIYF.

This chain joins TRBV27 and TRBJ1-2, with a possible D match to TRBD1 (5 bases). V shed 3 bases and J shed 0 bases, with 11 bases lying between them. In germline, CDR1 is MNHEY, CDR2 SMNVEV (reference sequence). This CDR3 spans 15 amino acids. This CDR3 reads CASSFFGAPNYGYTF. Here the CDR3 DNA reads TGTGCCAGCAGTTTTTTTGGGGCCCCTAACTATGGCTACACCTTC.

This rearrangement joins TRBV7-2 to TRBJ1-5; D unclear. Per the germline V gene, CDR1 is SGHTA and CDR2 is FQGNSA. The V gene lost 2 bases and the J gene lost 1 base, with 9 bases spanning the gap. The CDR3 runs to 15 residues. The CDR3: CASSLMGVSNQPQHF. The CDR3 DNA follows: TGTGCCAGCAGCTTAATGGGAGTAAGCAATCAGCCCCAGCATTTT.

The gene calls are TRBV25-1 and TRBJ1-4; tentative D call: TRBD1 (6 bases). The germline gives CDR1 MGHDK, CDR2 SYGVNS. V was cut by 6 bases and J by 8 bases, with 13 bases left in between. The CDR3 spans 13 residues. This CDR3 reads CASRRQVGEKLFF. Written as DNA, the CDR3 is TGTGCCAGCAGAAGACAGGTGGGAGAAAAACTGTTTTTT.

The rearrangement joins TRBV7-6 to TRBJ1-1, with D possibly TRBD1 on 5 matching bases. Germline CDR1 is SGHVS and CDR2 is FNYEAQ. The ends were cut back, 5 bases at V and 2 bases at J, with 12 bases in the middle. The CDR3 has 14 residues. This CDR3 is CASSPGRGNTEAFF. The CDR3 DNA sequence: TGTGCCAGCAGCCCCGGGAGGGGAAACACTGAAGCTTTCTTT. Complete variable domain (other parts from reference TRBV7-6 and TRBJ1-1): GAGVSQSPRYKVTKRGQDVALRCDPISGHVSLYWYRQALGQGPEFLTYFNYEAQQDKSGLPNDRFSAERPEGSISTLTIQRTEQRDSAMYRCASSPGRGNTEAFFGQGTRLTVV.

The V gene is TRBV28, the J gene TRBJ1-6, with a weak D call TRBD1 (6 bases). V was pared by 8 bases and J by 0 bases, with 17 bases between. Germline V CDR1 and CDR2: MDHEN, SYDVKM. The CDR3 is 17 residues long. The CDR3 is CASQRTAASSYNSPLHF. DNA of the CDR3: TGTGCCAGCCAAAGGACAGCAGCTAGCTCCTATAATTCACCCCTCCACTTT.

As DNA, the CDR3 is TGTGCCAGCATTCCGACAGGGACCGCCGGGGAGCTGTTTTTT. This encodes CASIPTGTAGELFF. The chain combines TRBV6-5 with TRBJ2-2, with TRBD1 matching 7 bases. The CDR3 has 14 residues. V dropped 7 bases and J dropped 6; count of bases not matched to a gene: 8. Germline V gives CDR1 MNHEY, CDR2 SVGAGI.

The sample holds one count of this clone. This chain joins TRBV5-1 and TRBJ2-3, with 7 bases that match TRBD1. Germline V CDR1 and CDR2: SGHRS, YFSETQ. J was trimmed by 6 bases and V by 3 bases; bases with no gene match: 10. The CDR3 extends over 15 amino acids. CDR3 sequence: CASSSTGQFSDTQYF. CDR3 DNA: TGCGCCAGCAGCTCAACGGGACAGTTTTCGGATACGCAGTATTTT.

This rearrangement joins TRBV7-2 to TRBJ1-1; D is perhaps TRBD1 (6 bases). Looked up from germline, CDR1 is SGHTA and CDR2 is FQGNSA. This CDR3 spans 14 amino acids. Between the trimmed V and J ends, which lost 2 bases and 4 bases, there was a span of 11 bases. The CDR3: CASSLSGAGTEAFF. CDR3 nucleotide sequence: TGTGCCAGCAGCTTATCAGGGGCCGGCACTGAAGCTTTCTTT. The whole variable domain, remainder taken from reference TRBV7-2 and TRBJ1-1, is GAGVSQSPSNKVTEKGKDVELRCDPISGHTALYWYRQSLGQGLEFLIYFQGNSAPDKSGLPSDRFSAERTGGSVSTLTIQRTQQEDSAVYLCASSLSGAGTEAFFGQGTRLTVV.

The chain links TRBV30 to TRBJ1-2; D is unclear. Germline CDR1 is GTSNPN and CDR2 is SVGIG (reference sequence). V was clipped by 7 bases and J by 2 bases, with 8 bases between them. The CDR3 is made up of 11 amino acids. In DNA, the CDR3 is TGTGCCTTCAGGAAGAACTATGGCTACACCTTC. It specifies CAFRKNYGYTF.

The chain combines TRBV5-1 with TRBJ2-2; D is undetermined. V lost 0 bases and J 8 bases, leaving 2 bases between the germline ends. Germline CDR1 and CDR2: SGHRS and YFSETQ. This CDR3 comprises 11 residues. CDR3 residues: CASSLAGELFF. The CDR3 region has the DNA TGCGCCAGCAGCTTGGCGGGGGAGCTGTTTTTT.

The chain carries TRBV2 and TRBJ2-2; TRBD1 matches 12 bases. Germline V gene sequence: CDR1 SNHLY, CDR2 FYNNEI. The trim removed 6 bases at V and 6 bases at J, leaving 5 bases unmatched. The CDR3 has 15 amino acids. The CDR3 region is CASSLGTGGSGELFF. The CDR3 DNA sequence: TGTGCCAGCAGCCTCGGGACAGGGGGCTCCGGGGAGCTGTTTTTT.

CDR3 sequence reads: CASSPLIAGRTENYGYTF. As DNA, the CDR3 is TGTGCCAGCTCACCACTCATCGCGGGCAGGACAGAAAACTATGGCTACACCTTC. The gene calls are TRBV18 and TRBJ1-2; D possibly corresponds to TRBD1 (6 bases). Germline lookup yields CDR1 KGHSH and CDR2 LQKENI. V dropped 1 base and J dropped 2 bases, with 20 bases sitting between them. CDR3 length: 18 amino acids.

The rearrangement joins TRBV4-1 to TRBJ1-3; the D gene is possibly TRBD1 (5 bases). From germline, CDR1 is MGHRA and CDR2 YSYEKL. CDR3 size: 14 residues. V lost 4 bases, J lost 0 bases, and 7 bases lay in between. CDR3 residues: CASSPDSSGNTIYF. CDR3 DNA sequence: TGCGCCAGCAGCCCTGACAGCTCTGGAAACACCATATATTTT.

J is TRBJ2-3 and V is TRBV5-1; maybe TRBD2 (5 bases). This CDR3 is 12 amino acids long. Deletions cut 5 bases from V and 6 bases from J, with 10 bases between. Germline CDR1 SGHRS, CDR2 YFSETQ. The CDR3 DNA reads as TGCGCCAGCAGACAAACGGGGGATACGCAGTATTTT. As protein: CASRQTGDTQYF.

The chain couples TRBV29-1 to TRBJ2-5; 9 bases are shared with TRBD1. With V trimmed by 7 bases and J by 3 bases, 0 bases remained unmatched. This CDR3 is 11 amino acids long. The germline CDR1 and CDR2 sequences are SQVTM and ANQGSEA. This chain's CDR3 is CSGDREETQYF. CDR3 nucleotides: TGCAGCGGGGACAGGGAAGAGACCCAGTACTTC.

This rearrangement joins TRBV5-1 to TRBJ1-1; 8 nucleotides line up with TRBD1. V gave up 0 bases and J gave up 0 bases; unmatched junction bases: 7. There are 17 residues in the CDR3. Germline loops: CDR1 SGHRS, CDR2 YFSETQ. CDR3 amino acids: CASSLEGTGILNTEAFF. The CDR3 region has the DNA TGCGCCAGCAGCTTGGAAGGGACAGGCATCCTGAACACTGAAGCTTTCTTT.

The chain couples TRBV19 to TRBJ2-1; 7 bases align to TRBD2. V was pared by 3 bases and J by 6 bases, with 5 bases of the junction left unmatched. Germline assignment: CDR1 LNHDA and CDR2 SQIVND (reference sequence). This CDR3 comprises 14 residues. This chain's CDR3 is CASSMGGARNEQFF. The DNA of the CDR3 is TGTGCCAGTAGTATGGGAGGGGCGCGCAATGAGCAGTTCTTC.

The chain has TRBV10-3 and TRBJ2-1; 10 nucleotides match TRBD2. The CDR3 loop spans 20 amino acids. Germline V gene sequence: CDR1 ENHRY, CDR2 SYGVKD. V trimming: 3 bases; J trimming: 0 bases; junction bases outside the gene matches: 14. The CDR3, as DNA: TGTGCCATCAGTGACCCGAGATGGATAGCGGGGGGCCGCTCCTACAATGAGCAGTTCTTC. Amino acid sequence: CAISDPRWIAGGRSYNEQFF.